Each of the 29 T cell receptor beta chains below was sequenced from the same sample in a study of CD8 T cells in Susac syndrome (dated 2019 in TCRdb). Library preparation was by the immunoSEQ multiplex PCR assay. RNA was extracted using the RNeasy kit, and roughly 0.45 to 1 microgram was reverse transcribed with random hexamers. TCRdb reprocessing: public reads trimmed at Q25 with fastp, clones called with MiXCR, in-frame beta chains kept. Rows are combined by CDR3 protein, so each entry shows the most common genes and DNA. Recorded for this sample are 250,000 to 350,000 distinct CDR3 sequences; 85% of them occurred a single time. Together, the top ten hold over 0.1% of the sample. Sequencing was done on a sample of CD8+ T cells from PBMCs. The receptors come from a human donor with multiple sclerosis.

The sample holds a few counts of this clonotype. This chain connects TRBV7-8 to TRBJ2-7; 12 bases align to TRBD2. The CDR3 consists of 18 residues. The V and J ends lost 3 bases and 6 bases, in that order; junction bases with no gene match: 15. CDR1 and CDR2 from the germline V gene are SGHVS and FQNEAQ. The CDR3 DNA is TGTGCCAGCAGCTTCCGCCTAGCGGGAGGGCCGGGAATACGCGAGCAGTACTTC. Protein: CASSFRLAGGPGIREQYF.

The chain has TRBV4-1 and TRBJ1-1; possible D gene TRBD1, 6 bases. V was clipped by 0 bases and J by 2 bases, with 10 bases between them. The V gene's germline CDR1 is MGHRA and CDR2 YSYEKL. The CDR3 covers 15 residues. This CDR3 reads CASSQEGAENTEAFF. In nucleotides, the CDR3 is TGCGCCAGCAGCCAAGAGGGGGCGGAAAACACTGAAGCTTTCTTT.

This clonotype has just one count. The chain is built from TRBV27 and TRBJ1-2; D gene uncertain. V was shortened by 3 bases and J by 5 bases, with 28 bases between the two germline ends. The CDR3 contains 19 residues. Per the germline V gene, CDR1 is MNHEY and CDR2 is SMNVEV (reference sequence). CDR3 amino acids: CASSLRGYRTTERVYGYTF. In DNA form, the CDR3 reads TGTGCCAGCAGTTTGAGAGGATACCGAACCACCGAAAGAGTATATGGCTACACCTTC.

This chain joins TRBV20-1 and TRBJ1-5, with D hard to call. V was shortened by 0 bases and J by 1 base, with 10 bases between the two germline ends. CDR1 is DFQATT and CDR2 is SNEGSKA in the germline V gene (reference sequence). This CDR3 is 15 amino acids long. The CDR3 DNA sequence: TGCAGTGCTAGAGATAGGGCAGCCAGCAATCAGCCCCAGCATTTT. Its translation is CSARDRAASNQPQHF.

This clonotype has only one observation. The chain joins TRBV27 to TRBJ2-4, with 10 bases identical to TRBD2. J lost 4 bases, V lost 6 bases, and 6 bases had no gene match. The CDR3 runs to 15 residues. Germline V gene data show CDR1 as MNHEY and CDR2 as SMNVEV (reference sequence). CDR3 residues: CASRRAGGSKNIQYF. CDR3 nucleotides: TGTGCCAGCAGGCGAGCGGGAGGGAGTAAAAACATTCAGTACTTC.

This rearrangement joins TRBV6-1 to TRBJ2-6; D gene unclear. Germline V lookup: CDR1 MNHNS, CDR2 SASEGT. The CDR3 consists of 17 residues. Trimming took 0 bases from V and 0 from J, leaving 9 bases between them. The CDR3 coding sequence is TGTGCCAGCAGTGAAGCGGGCGCCTACTCTGGGGCCAACGTCCTGACTTTC. It is translated as CASSEAGAYSGANVLTF.

This clonotype was counted between two and nine times. V usage is TRBV9 and J usage is TRBJ2-7; D may be TRBD1 (6 bases). From germline, CDR1 is SGDLS and CDR2 YYNGEE. The CDR3 spans 14 residues. The germline V and J ends were trimmed by 3 bases and 0 bases, with 10 bases remaining between them. The CDR3 sequence is CASSATGSSYEQYF. CDR3 DNA sequence: TGTGCCAGCAGCGCTACAGGGAGCTCCTACGAGCAGTACTTC.

This clonotype turned up a few times. The rearrangement uses TRBV29-1 and TRBJ2-7, with D perhaps TRBD1 (5 bases). The CDR3 length is 12 residues. V lost 7 bases and J 2 bases, leaving 12 bases between the germline ends. Germline V gene data show CDR1 as SQVTM and CDR2 as ANQGSEA. The CDR3 sequence is CSATGGPYEQYF. The CDR3 region has the DNA TGCAGCGCCACAGGCGGTCCCTACGAGCAGTACTTC.

Only a few counts were recorded for this clonotype. V is TRBV6-5 and J is TRBJ2-7; 7 bases fit TRBD1. This CDR3 is built from 15 residues. V shed 0 bases, J shed 6 bases, and the junction held 8 bases outside the gene matches. Per the germline V gene, CDR1 is MNHEY and CDR2 is SVGAGI. The CDR3 region is CASSYSRDSLTEQYF. CDR3 coding DNA: TGTGCCAGCAGTTACTCGAGGGACAGTCTAACCGAGCAGTACTTC.

This chain links TRBV7-9 with TRBJ2-7, with 7 bases aligning to TRBD1. J gave up 5 bases and V 4 bases, and 11 bases lay outside the gene matches. The CDR3 totals 15 residues. Looked up from germline, CDR1 is SEHNR and CDR2 is FQNEAQ (reference sequence). The CDR3 sequence: CASSSKTGSGHEQYF. CDR3 nucleotides: TGTGCCAGCAGCTCCAAGACAGGGTCTGGCCACGAGCAGTACTTC.

The V call is TRBV20-1, the J call TRBJ2-1, with 11 bases lining up with TRBD2. Per the germline V gene, CDR1 is DFQATT and CDR2 is SNEGSKA (reference sequence). With V trimmed by 6 bases and J by 4 bases, 8 bases remained unmatched. CDR3 size: 15 residues. The CDR3 DNA sequence: TGCAGTGCCCACGGGACTAGCGGACCTTACAATGAGCAGTTCTTC. This codes for CSAHGTSGPYNEQFF.

V gene TRBV28 combines with J gene TRBJ2-1; TRBD2 agrees at 9 bases. V lost 3 bases, J lost 8 bases, and 2 bases stayed unmatched. The CDR3 extends over 13 amino acids. Germline V gives CDR1 MDHEN, CDR2 SYDVKM. The CDR3 loop is CASSFSGSDEQFF. The CDR3 nucleotides read TGTGCCAGCAGTTTTAGCGGGAGCGATGAGCAGTTCTTC.

The rearrangement uses TRBV3-1 and TRBJ2-2; D remains unclear. There are 13 residues in the CDR3. V lost 0 bases to trimming and J lost 6 bases, with 5 bases between them. Per the germline V gene, CDR1 is LGHDT and CDR2 is YNNKEL (reference sequence). This chain's CDR3 is CASSQDAAGELFF. CDR3 in DNA: TGTGCCAGCAGCCAAGACGCAGCCGGGGAGCTGTTTTTT.

This sequence joins TRBV6-1 and TRBJ2-1, with D perhaps matching TRBD2 (5 bases). Trimming shortened V by 7 bases and J by 9 bases, and 13 bases separated the two germline ends. This CDR3 is built from 12 residues. CDR1 MNHNS and CDR2 SASEGT come from the germline V gene. The CDR3 DNA follows: TGTGCCAGCACTCTAGCAAGAAGTGAGCAGTTCTTC. It is translated as CASTLARSEQFF.

The rearrangement joins TRBV20-1 to TRBJ2-1, with 9 nucleotides matching TRBD2. The V gene's germline CDR1 is DFQATT and CDR2 SNEGSKA (reference sequence). V dropped 0 bases and J dropped 8; count of bases not matched to a gene: 11. The CDR3 is made up of 16 amino acids. CDR3 sequence reads: CSARDGRAGGPDEQFF. The CDR3 DNA reads TGCAGTGCTAGAGATGGGAGGGCGGGAGGGCCGGATGAGCAGTTCTTC.

The rearrangement joins TRBV19 to TRBJ2-7, with D possibly called TRBD1 or TRBD2 (5 bases each). CDR3 length: 15 residues. Germline V CDR1 and CDR2: LNHDA, SQIVND (reference sequence). Trimming took 2 bases from V and 3 from J, leaving 14 bases between them. This chain's CDR3 is CASSISPGPHYEQYF. The CDR3 DNA reads TGTGCCAGTAGTATAAGCCCGGGACCGCACTACGAGCAGTACTTC. The full variable domain, its missing parts supplied by reference TRBV19 and TRBJ2-7, is DGGITQSPKYLFRKEGQNVTLSCEQNLNHDAMYWYRQDPGQGLRLIYYSQIVNDFQKGDIAEGYSVSREKKESFPLTVTSAQKNPTAFYLCASSISPGPHYEQYFGPGTRLTVT.

The chain combines TRBV28 with TRBJ2-7; TRBD1 aligns across 8 bases. There are 14 residues in the CDR3. The ends lost 7 bases at V and 5 bases at J; junction bases unmatched: 10. Germline V gene data show CDR1 as MDHEN and CDR2 as SYDVKM. Here the CDR3 DNA reads TGTGCCAGCATTGAACAGGGGGGAAGTGACGAGCAGTACTTC. This codes for CASIEQGGSDEQYF.

This clonotype turned up a few times. V usage is TRBV15 and J usage is TRBJ2-7, with D tentatively TRBD1 or TRBD2 (5 bases each). V was trimmed by 3 bases and J by 2 bases, leaving 14 bases between them. Germline CDR1 is LNHNV and CDR2 is YYDKDF (reference sequence). This CDR3 comprises 15 residues. For the CDR3, the DNA is TGTGCCACCAGCAGCTATGGGACGGTAACCTACGAGCAGTACTTC. Amino acid sequence: CATSSYGTVTYEQYF. Full variable domain (remainder filled in from reference TRBV15 and TRBJ2-7): DAMVIQNPRYQVTQFGKPVTLSCSQTLNHNVMYWYQQKSSQAPKLLFHYYDKDFNNEADTPDNFQSRRPNTSFCFLDIRSPGLGDTAMYLCATSSYGTVTYEQYFGPGTRLTVT.

This clonotype was seen more than once but under ten times. V is TRBV7-6 and J is TRBJ2-1, with D unclear. The germline V and J ends were trimmed by 0 bases and 6 bases, with 3 bases remaining between them. The CDR3 runs to 12 residues. The germline V gene has CDR1 SGHVS and CDR2 FNYEAQ. In nucleotides, the CDR3 is TGTGCCAGCAGCTTAGCTTCCAATGAGCAGTTCTTC. This gives the protein CASSLASNEQFF.

The chain is built from TRBV28 and TRBJ2-5; TRBD1 matches at 7 bases. V was clipped by 4 bases and J by 5 bases; unmatched bases: 22. CDR3 length equals 19 residues. The germline V gene has CDR1 MDHEN and CDR2 SYDVKM. The CDR3 loop reads CASSSRLWFRTEGQETQYF. In DNA form, the CDR3 reads TGTGCCAGCAGTTCGCGACTCTGGTTCCGGACAGAGGGACAGGAGACCCAGTACTTC. Full variable domain (remainder filled in from reference TRBV28 and TRBJ2-5): DVKVTQSSRYLVKRTGEKVFLECVQDMDHENMFWYRQDPGLGLRLIYFSYDVKMKEKGDIPEGYSVSREKKERFSLILESASTNQTSMYLCASSSRLWFRTEGQETQYFGPGTRLLVL.

The chain joins TRBV7-2 to TRBJ2-7, with TRBD2 matching over 8 bases. Per germline, CDR1 SGHTA and CDR2 FQGNSA. CDR3 length: 16 amino acids. V shed 2 bases and J 0 bases; nucleotides not matched to a gene: 6. The CDR3 loop reads CASSLTGSGISYEQYF. The DNA of the CDR3 is TGTGCCAGCAGCTTAACCGGTAGCGGGATCTCCTACGAGCAGTACTTC.

The rearrangement joins TRBV27 to TRBJ2-1; the D gene is possibly TRBD2 (5 bases). Trimming stripped 2 bases from V and 2 bases from J, with 10 bases between. The germline V gene has CDR1 MNHEY and CDR2 SMNVEV (reference sequence). CDR3 length: 15 residues. The CDR3 nucleotides read TGTGCCAGCAGTTTACTCCGGACTCCCTACAATGAGCAGTTCTTC. Amino acid sequence: CASSLLRTPYNEQFF.

The chain employs TRBV20-1 and TRBJ2-1; D may be TRBD1 or TRBD2 (5 bases each). Trimming took 0 bases from V and 9 from J, leaving 15 bases between them. The CDR3 covers 14 residues. Germline loops: CDR1 DFQATT, CDR2 SNEGSKA (reference sequence). The CDR3: CSARDGDPGAEQFF. The CDR3, as DNA: TGCAGTGCTAGAGATGGGGACCCCGGCGCTGAGCAGTTCTTC.

This clonotype came up once. The chain employs TRBV4-1 and TRBJ2-5; D not certain. In germline, CDR1 is MGHRA, CDR2 YSYEKL. V shed 0 bases and J shed 3 bases, with 11 bases lying between them. There are 15 residues in the CDR3. The CDR3 nucleotides read TGCGCCAGCAGCCAAGAAGGGCTAGTCGAAGAGACCCAGTACTTC. It codes for CASSQEGLVEETQYF.

This chain connects TRBV28 to TRBJ2-7, with 8 bases that match TRBD1. V shed 5 bases, J shed 2 bases, and the junction held 11 bases outside the gene matches. Looked up from germline, CDR1 is MDHEN and CDR2 is SYDVKM. The CDR3 loop spans 16 amino acids. The CDR3 sequence: CASSPPTGAAAYEQYF. Here the CDR3 DNA reads TGTGCCAGCAGTCCGCCGACAGGGGCCGCCGCCTACGAGCAGTACTTC.

CDR3 protein: CASRKGSISYEQYF. CDR3 in DNA: TGTGCCAGCCGCAAGGGATCCATCTCCTACGAGCAGTACTTC. The V and J genes are TRBV7-2 and TRBJ2-7, with D unresolved. The germline V gene encodes CDR1 SGHTA and CDR2 FQGNSA. CDR3 length: 14 residues. Trimming took off 8 bases at V and 0 bases at J, with 14 bases between the two ends.

J is TRBJ2-3 and V is TRBV7-9, with D perhaps TRBD2 (6 bases). This CDR3 contains 15 residues. Per germline, CDR1 SEHNR and CDR2 FQNEAQ (reference sequence). V shed 2 bases and J shed 0 bases, with 9 bases lying between them. The CDR3 region has the DNA TGTGCCAGCAGCTTACTGCGGGGTAGCACAGATACGCAGTATTTT. It is translated as CASSLLRGSTDTQYF.

This clonotype occurred a few times. The chain has TRBV11-1 and TRBJ2-3; 7 nucleotides line up with TRBD1. The length of the CDR3 is 16 residues. V was pared by 5 bases and J by 4 bases, with 12 bases of the junction left unmatched. From germline, CDR1 is SGHAT and CDR2 FQDESV (reference sequence). CDR3 bases: TGTGCCAGCAGCCCGGGACAGTCGACGGGATCAGATACGCAGTATTTT. This codes for CASSPGQSTGSDTQYF.

The V call is TRBV7-9, the J call TRBJ2-7, with D possibly TRBD1 on 5 matching bases. Per the germline V gene, CDR1 is SEHNR and CDR2 is FQNEAQ (reference sequence). This CDR3 contains 12 residues. The germline V and J ends were trimmed by 5 bases and 3 bases, with 8 bases remaining between them. The CDR3 sequence: CASSAQGYEQYF. Here the CDR3 DNA reads TGTGCCAGCAGCGCTCAGGGCTACGAGCAGTACTTC.